This TCR beta chain was captured by sequencing in a study of tumor-infiltrating lymphocytes in primary liver carcinoma. Broader study findings: Lower overlap was observed for tumor-adjacent and tumor-blood pairs relative to tumor region pairs.

Starting material of about 450 ng total RNA yielded TCR beta cDNA via a constant-region primer. Library construction for TCR beta comprised three nested multiplex PCR rounds performed with slightly modified ARM-PCR. Primers for the first two PCR rounds were TRBV1-TRBV30 forward primers and a C-beta reverse primer (approximately 10 cycles per round). TCRdb called the multiplex PCR reads again in MiXCR, with one record for every CDR3 protein. The table lists around 330,000 distinct CDR3 sequences, 60% to 80% of them singletons, with roughly 8.9% in the top ten. Unsorted whole blood served as the source of blood RNA, and germline DNA was extracted as well. Before the operation took place, roughly 4 milliliters of peripheral blood were collected. The CDR3 runs 17 residues. V was shortened by 0 bases and J by 3 bases, with 18 bases between the two germline ends. Germline values: CDR1 LGHNA, CDR2 YNFKEQ.

To note about this clonotype: Its antigen is unidentified.

The sequenced sample was peripheral blood. The sequence derives from a man aged 40-49 years with primary liver carcinoma and hepatitis B virus infection. The gene calls are TRBV4-2 and TRBJ2-7; the D call may be TRBD1 or TRBD2 (7 bases each). The CDR3 spells CASSQEARQGLFYEQYF. The CDR3 DNA follows: TGTGCCAGCAGCCAAGAAGCTCGACAGGGACTATTCTACGAGCAGTACTTC.